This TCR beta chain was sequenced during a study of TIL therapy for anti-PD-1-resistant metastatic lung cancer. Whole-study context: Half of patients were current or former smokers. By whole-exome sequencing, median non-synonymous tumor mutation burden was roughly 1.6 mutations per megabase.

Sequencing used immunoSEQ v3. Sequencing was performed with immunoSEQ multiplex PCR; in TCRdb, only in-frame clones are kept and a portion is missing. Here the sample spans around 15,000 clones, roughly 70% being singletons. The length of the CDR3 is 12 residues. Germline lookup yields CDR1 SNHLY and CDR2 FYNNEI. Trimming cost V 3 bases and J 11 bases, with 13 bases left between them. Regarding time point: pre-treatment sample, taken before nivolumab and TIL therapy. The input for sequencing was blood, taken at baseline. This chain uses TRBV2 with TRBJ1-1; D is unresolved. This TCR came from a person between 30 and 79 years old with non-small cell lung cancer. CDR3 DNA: TGTGCCAGCAGTGAGGGCATGAGGTGGGCTTTCTTT. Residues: CASSEGMRWAFF.